This entry lists 30 T cell receptor beta chains sequenced from one sample in a study of blood T cells in healthy people across ages (dated by TCRdb to about 2015). The library was built by means of 5' RACE. Instrument on record: Illumina HiSeq 2500. A second PCR of about 6 to 11 cycles was performed with a sample-barcoded 5' primer and a J-beta primer mix. TCRdb itself trimmed the public reads at Q25 with fastp, ran MiXCR and retained productive beta chains. Every CDR3 protein is listed once, alongside the most common genes and DNA of its rows. Recorded for this sample are approximately 800,000 distinct CDR3 sequences; nearly 60% of them occurred a single time. The top ten clones comprise 20% to 25% of the sample. The sequenced material came from blood. The receptors here all came from a man younger than 45 in good health.

The chain joins TRBV27 to TRBJ1-4, with 7 bases that match TRBD1. The germline gives CDR1 MNHEY, CDR2 SMNVEV (reference sequence). The CDR3 is 17 residues long. V was clipped by 5 bases and J by 1 base; unmatched bases: 10. CDR3 bases: TGTGCCAGCAGTCTGGTCCCTACAGGGGAAACTAATGAAAAACTGTTTTTT. Its protein product is CASSLVPTGETNEKLFF.

This clonotype was found a few times. The chain links TRBV29-1 to TRBJ2-5; D unclear. Germline V lookup: CDR1 SQVTM, CDR2 ANQGSEA. There are 13 residues in the CDR3. V lost 2 bases and J 3 bases, leaving 10 bases between the germline ends. The CDR3 region is CSVEWVREETQYF. The CDR3 DNA is TGCAGCGTTGAATGGGTGCGCGAAGAGACCCAGTACTTC.

The chain combines TRBV20-1 with TRBJ2-1; TRBD2 matches at 9 bases. CDR1 is DFQATT, CDR2 SNEGSKA, per germline (reference sequence). Losses at the gene ends were 3 bases for V and 8 bases for J; bases not matched to a gene: 8. This CDR3 region has 14 residues. The CDR3 coding sequence is TGCAGTGCTAGTGGGACTAGCACTAGCGATGAGCAGTTCTTC. Protein product: CSASGTSTSDEQFF.

The chain couples TRBV7-2 to TRBJ1-2, with unresolved D. CDR1 and CDR2 (germline): SGHTA, FQGNSA. The CDR3 has 12 amino acids. V gave up 8 bases and J gave up 10 bases, with 17 bases separating them. This chain's CDR3 is CASVSDPSHYTF. The CDR3 DNA sequence: TGTGCCAGCGTTAGCGACCCCTCACACTACACCTTC.

The chain employs TRBV28 and TRBJ2-1; 10 bases map to TRBD2. Germline lookup yields CDR1 MDHEN and CDR2 SYDVKM. The J segment lost 5 bases and the V segment lost 7 bases, leaving 8 bases of the junction unmatched. CDR3 length equals 15 residues. CDR3 sequence (DNA): TGTGCCAGCATCCGGACTAGCGGACTGGACAATGAGCAGTTCTTC. Its translation: CASIRTSGLDNEQFF.

This clonotype occurred a few times. The rearrangement uses TRBV6-2 or TRBV6-3 and TRBJ2-3; TRBD2 matches at 14 bases. Germline V gives CDR1 MNHEY, CDR2 SVGEGT. This CDR3 comprises 16 residues. V lost 2 bases to trimming and J lost 3 bases; unmatched junction nucleotides: 1. CDR3 sequence: CASSYRTSGRTDTQYF. As DNA, the CDR3 is TGTGCCAGCAGTTACCGGACTAGCGGGAGGACAGATACGCAGTATTTT.

This chain joins TRBV4-2 and TRBJ1-1, with a tentative D call TRBD1 (6 bases). The germline gives CDR1 LGHNA, CDR2 YNFKEQ. V was clipped by 1 base and J by 8 bases, with 23 bases between them. CDR3 length: 17 amino acids. In nucleotides, the CDR3 is TGTGCCAGCAGCCAAGGGGGGCACGGTCAATATCCAATAGAAGCTTTCTTT. This codes for CASSQGGHGQYPIEAFF.

The sample holds a few counts of this clonotype. The chain links TRBV28 to TRBJ2-7, with 11 bases that match TRBD2. CDR3 size: 14 residues. Germline V gene sequence: CDR1 MDHEN, CDR2 SYDVKM. J lost 3 bases, V lost 6 bases, and 4 bases had no gene match. The CDR3 nucleotides read TGTGCCAGCAGAGGGACTAGCGGATACTACGAGCAGTACTTC. Amino acid sequence: CASRGTSGYYEQYF.

The chain has TRBV12-3 or TRBV12-4 and TRBJ2-1, with 8 bases aligning to TRBD1. This CDR3 comprises 14 residues. Losses at the gene ends were 3 bases for V and 13 bases for J; bases not matched to a gene: 11. CDR3 DNA: TGTGCCAGCAGTTTCAGGGGGCAGCAGGAGACCCAGTTCTTC. Its translation is CASSFRGQQETQFF.

The CDR3 loop reads CASSLVGSASYEQYF. In DNA, the CDR3 is TGTGCCAGCAGCTTAGTAGGGAGTGCCTCCTACGAGCAGTACTTC. J is TRBJ2-7 and V is TRBV7-2, with D possibly being TRBD2 (5 bases). The CDR3 covers 15 residues. Trimming shortened V by 1 base and J by 0 bases, and 10 bases separated the two germline ends. Germline V lookup: CDR1 SGHTA, CDR2 FQGNSA.

The chain is built from TRBV29-1 and TRBJ2-1; TRBD1 aligns across 10 bases. With V trimmed by 4 bases and J by 6 bases, 3 bases remained unmatched. Germline-derived CDR1 and CDR2 are SQVTM and ANQGSEA. The CDR3 runs to 13 residues. CDR3 DNA sequence: TGCAGCGTTGTTCGGGACAGGGGCAATGAGCAGTTCTTC. Its protein is CSVVRDRGNEQFF.

This chain connects TRBV15 to TRBJ2-3; 10 bases are a match to TRBD2. The CDR3 length is 15 residues. V dropped 9 bases and J dropped 2; count of bases not matched to a gene: 8. CDR1 and CDR2 from the germline V gene are LNHNV and YYDKDF (reference sequence). In nucleotides, the CDR3 is TGTGCCACTCAGCTGAGCGGGGGGGCCACAGATACGCAGTATTTT. It translates to CATQLSGGATDTQYF.

This clonotype was counted a few times. The chain uses TRBV29-1 and TRBJ2-5; D remains ambiguous. Trimming shortened V by 4 bases and J by 5 bases, and 8 bases separated the two germline ends. Germline CDR1 and CDR2: SQVTM and ANQGSEA. This CDR3 is 11 amino acids long. The CDR3: CSVVESETQYF. The CDR3 nucleotides are TGCAGCGTTGTGGAGAGTGAGACCCAGTACTTC.

This chain links TRBV2 with TRBJ1-4; D is perhaps TRBD1 (5 bases). Trimming pared 8 bases from V and 0 bases from J, leaving 10 bases between. This CDR3 is 14 amino acids long. Germline V gene lookup returns CDR1 SNHLY and CDR2 FYNNEI. The CDR3 nucleotides are TGTGCCAGCGGGGGGAGTCCAACTAATGAAAAACTGTTTTTT. This codes for CASGGSPTNEKLFF.

The rearrangement uses TRBV20-1 and TRBJ1-5; D call uncertain. The CDR3 has 13 residues. Between the trimmed V and J ends, which lost 1 base and 3 bases, there was a span of 7 bases. Germline CDR1 and CDR2: DFQATT and SNEGSKA (reference sequence). CDR3 nucleotides: TGCAGTGCTAGAGGAGTGACCAATCAGCCCCAGCATTTT. This gives the protein CSARGVTNQPQHF.

The V gene is TRBV20-1, the J gene TRBJ2-5, with D maybe TRBD2 (5 bases). The J call is uncertain, as TRBJ2-7 better fits the DNA end. The CDR3 sequence is 14 residues long. The germline CDR1 and CDR2 sequences are DFQATT and SNEGSKA (reference sequence). CDR3: CSAPDVTRPYEQYF. The CDR3 DNA is TGCAGTGCCCCTGACGTTACTAGGCCCTACGAGCAGTACTTC.

This chain links TRBV12-3 or TRBV12-4 with TRBJ2-3; a possible D gene is TRBD2 (6 bases). The germline V and J ends were trimmed by 6 bases and 11 bases, with 18 bases remaining between them. This CDR3 has 13 residues. Here the CDR3 reads CASRGSGLPEQYF. The DNA of the CDR3 is TGTGCCAGCAGGGGGTCGGGACTTCCTGAGCAGTATTTT.

The chain uses TRBV20-1 and TRBJ2-7; 11 positions match TRBD2. Trimming cost V 3 bases and J 1 base; bases outside gene matches: 2. CDR1 and CDR2 from the germline V gene are DFQATT and SNEGSKA (reference sequence). This CDR3 is 14 amino acids long. The chain's CDR3 is CSARGLAESYEQYF. Here the CDR3 DNA reads TGCAGTGCTAGGGGACTAGCGGAGTCCTACGAGCAGTACTTC.

This clonotype has a handful of counts. The chain joins TRBV5-1 to TRBJ2-7; 7 nucleotides agree with TRBD1. The CDR3 consists of 15 residues. J was trimmed by 2 bases and V by 4 bases; bases with no gene match: 9. Per germline, CDR1 SGHRS and CDR2 YFSETQ. The CDR3 region is CASSAGQARAYEQYF. The CDR3 nucleotides read TGCGCCAGCAGCGCCGGACAGGCTAGGGCCTACGAGCAGTACTTC.

The CDR3 DNA follows: TGTGCCAGCCACGGACCGGCTAACTATGGCTACACCTTC. Amino acid sequence: CASHGPANYGYTF. The chain recombines TRBV2 with TRBJ1-2, with D uncertain. The germline CDR1 and CDR2 sequences are SNHLY and FYNNEI. The ends were cut back, 8 bases at V and 0 bases at J, with 10 bases in the middle. The CDR3 is made up of 13 amino acids.

The rearrangement joins TRBV7-9 to TRBJ2-3; D perhaps matches TRBD2 (6 bases). The V end lost 6 bases, the J end lost 6 bases, and 22 bases lay between the germline ends. Germline V lookup: CDR1 SEHNR, CDR2 FQNEAQ (reference sequence). The CDR3 is 16 residues long. This CDR3 is CASSPIRSGSWDTQYF. Written as DNA, the CDR3 is TGTGCCAGCAGTCCTATTAGGTCCGGGAGCTGGGATACGCAGTATTTT.

This chain uses TRBV20-1 with TRBJ1-4; 7 positions match TRBD1. The trim removed 4 bases at V and 7 bases at J, leaving 6 bases unmatched. Germline assignment: CDR1 DFQATT and CDR2 SNEGSKA (reference sequence). The CDR3 extends over 13 amino acids. The CDR3 reads CSATNQGVEKLFF. In DNA form, the CDR3 reads TGCAGTGCTACCAACCAGGGGGTTGAAAAACTGTTTTTT.

This chain uses TRBV6-2 or TRBV6-3 with TRBJ2-7, with 12 bases matching TRBD2. This CDR3 region has 15 residues. Germline assignment: CDR1 MNHEY and CDR2 SVGEGT. V lost 7 bases to trimming and J lost 5 bases; unmatched junction nucleotides: 9. In DNA, the CDR3 is TGTGCCAGCACGGACGAGACTAGCGGGAGCGACGAGCAGTACTTC. Protein sequence: CASTDETSGSDEQYF.

The V and J genes are TRBV11-2 and TRBJ1-2; 10 nucleotides agree with TRBD1. The CDR3 has 15 residues. V shed 2 bases, J shed 8 bases, and the junction held 8 bases outside the gene matches. Per germline, CDR1 SGHAT and CDR2 FQNNGV. The CDR3 protein is CASSLRQGAVRGYTF. CDR3 in DNA: TGTGCCAGCAGCTTACGACAGGGGGCTGTACGAGGCTACACCTTC.

This clonotype was detected a few times. The chain employs TRBV7-2 and TRBJ1-2; the match to TRBD1 covers 7 bases. CDR3 length: 14 amino acids. Losses at the gene ends were 3 bases for V and 9 bases for J; bases not matched to a gene: 10. Per the germline V gene, CDR1 is SGHTA and CDR2 is FQGNSA. The CDR3 reads CASSFDMDRYSYTF. DNA of the CDR3: TGTGCCAGCAGCTTTGATATGGACAGGTACAGCTACACCTTC.

The chain employs TRBV4-1 and TRBJ2-5; perhaps D is TRBD1 or TRBD2 (5 bases each). The ends were cut back, 7 bases at V and 2 bases at J, with 17 bases in the middle. CDR3 length: 15 amino acids. Germline lookup yields CDR1 MGHRA and CDR2 YSYEKL. CDR3 DNA: TGCGCCAGCACGGTGGGACGGTCCGAACAAGAGACCCAGTACTTC. Translated, it gives CASTVGRSEQETQYF.

This rearrangement joins TRBV9 to TRBJ2-3; 14 bases are shared with TRBD2. The V segment lost 2 bases and the J segment 5 bases; nucleotides outside the gene matches: 7. Germline V lookup: CDR1 SGDLS, CDR2 YYNGEE. This CDR3 has 17 residues. CDR3 region: CASSVRLAGGPVDTQYF. Written as DNA, the CDR3 is TGTGCCAGCAGCGTGAGACTAGCGGGAGGGCCGGTAGATACGCAGTATTTT.

The rearrangement links TRBV12-3 or TRBV12-4 to TRBJ2-5; D uncertain. This CDR3 is 12 amino acids long. The V end lost 5 bases, the J end lost 7 bases, and 11 bases lay between the germline ends. CDR3 in amino acids: CASSQTVGTQYF. CDR3 nucleotide sequence: TGTGCCAGCAGTCAAACCGTGGGGACCCAGTACTTC.

In this sample, this clonotype turned up many times. V and J are TRBV20-1 and TRBJ1-2; D is undetermined. Germline V CDR1 and CDR2: DFQATT, SNEGSKA (reference sequence). The CDR3 runs 12 residues. The V and J ends lost 5 bases and 6 bases respectively, with 13 bases between them. The CDR3 is CSAGLRSDGYTF. CDR3 bases: TGCAGTGCTGGACTTAGGTCAGATGGCTACACCTTC.

The chain combines TRBV6-6 with TRBJ1-1, with 7 bases fitting TRBD1. Germline V gene sequence: CDR1 MNHNY, CDR2 SVGAGI (reference sequence). Trimming removed 6 bases from V and 6 bases from J; junction bases left unmatched: 10. This CDR3 region has 14 residues. The CDR3 sequence: CASSPTGVRAEAFF. The CDR3 DNA follows: TGTGCCAGCAGCCCCACAGGGGTAAGGGCTGAAGCTTTCTTT.